Below, 12 T cell receptor beta chains from the same sample are listed, as sequenced in a study of T cell repertoires in cytomegalovirus infection. TCRdb re-derived calls from the reads in MiXCR, one entry per CDR3 protein. In the table there are approximately 550,000 distinct CDR3 sequences, approximately 17% of which are singletons. Material for sequencing was CD8+ T cells from PBMCs. The receptors originated from a human donor in good health (CMV status not recorded). Some clones in this sample may be carry-over from other donors' samples.

This clonotype has a count of ten or more. The CDR3 DNA reads TGTGCCATCAGTGGGGGACAGGGGGAGATTAGAGAGACCCAGTACTTC. Protein: CAISGGQGEIRETQYF. The chain has TRBV10-3 and TRBJ2-5; 11 nucleotides line up with TRBD1. Germline assignment: CDR1 ENHRY and CDR2 SYGVKD. Germline trimming cut 4 bases from V and 4 bases from J; bases unmatched to any gene: 8. CDR3 length equals 16 residues.

This clonotype was observed many times. V and J are TRBV7-2 and TRBJ2-1, with 10 bases aligning to TRBD2. With V trimmed by 5 bases and J by 6 bases, 13 bases remained unmatched. This CDR3 region has 17 residues. Per the germline V gene, CDR1 is SGHTA and CDR2 is FQGNSA. The CDR3 spells CASSAFGASGSLNEQFF. The DNA for the CDR3 is TGTGCCAGCAGCGCCTTTGGCGCTAGCGGGAGTCTCAATGAGCAGTTCTTC.

The chain links TRBV6-5 to TRBJ1-5; 7 bases match TRBD1. This CDR3 has 14 amino acids. Germline loops: CDR1 MNHEY, CDR2 SVGAGI. The V segment lost 6 bases and the J segment 5 bases; nucleotides outside the gene matches: 7. CDR3 sequence: CASRSQGWDQPQHF. In nucleotides, the CDR3 is TGTGCCAGCAGATCACAGGGGTGGGATCAGCCCCAGCATTTT.

This chain uses TRBV4-1 with TRBJ1-3; D call uncertain. The CDR3 has 15 residues. Trimming left V 3 bases short and J 4 bases short, with 13 bases between. Germline loops: CDR1 MGHRA, CDR2 YSYEKL. The CDR3 coding sequence is TGCGCCAGCAGCCACCTTTTCATGGCCGGAAACACCATATATTTT. It translates to CASSHLFMAGNTIYF.

This chain joins TRBV25-1 and TRBJ2-5; no definite D call. This CDR3 has 16 amino acids. Trimming left V 1 base short and J 1 base short, with 13 bases between. The germline gives CDR1 MGHDK, CDR2 SYGVNS. The CDR3 loop is CASSEFTTQTQETQYF. Written as DNA, the CDR3 is TGTGCCAGCAGTGAATTCACTACGCAGACCCAAGAGACCCAGTACTTC.

The CDR3 loop is CSATVPGQRGDEQFF. The CDR3 DNA follows: TGCAGTGCAACCGTACCGGGACAGCGAGGGGATGAGCAGTTCTTC. This chain joins TRBV20-1 and TRBJ2-1, with 7 bases matching TRBD1. Germline trimming cut 6 bases from V and 8 bases from J; bases unmatched to any gene: 16. CDR1 is DFQATT and CDR2 is SNEGSKA in the germline V gene (reference sequence). CDR3 size: 15 residues.

This clonotype was found many times. The chain employs TRBV11-2 and TRBJ2-7; TRBD1 aligns across 8 bases. The CDR3 extends over 16 amino acids. The germline V gene encodes CDR1 SGHAT and CDR2 FQNNGV. J lost 1 base, V lost 0 bases, and 5 bases had no gene match. CDR3 nucleotides: TGTGCCAGCAGCTTAGAGAACCGGGACAGGTCCTACGAGCAGTACTTC. As protein: CASSLENRDRSYEQYF.

This clonotype was detected ten times or more. This chain links TRBV6-5 with TRBJ2-1; maybe TRBD2 (7 bases). Germline lookup yields CDR1 MNHEY and CDR2 SVGAGI. Trimming left V 2 bases short and J 7 bases short, with 12 bases between. The CDR3 contains 14 residues. The CDR3 coding sequence is TGTGCCAGCAGTTACGGGGGGGCACAGAATGAGCAGTTCTTC. Protein: CASSYGGAQNEQFF.

This clonotype was seen at least ten times. J is TRBJ2-7 and V is TRBV11-2; possibly TRBD1 for D (6 bases). V was clipped by 1 base and J by 6 bases, with 13 bases between them. Germline CDR1 is SGHAT and CDR2 is FQNNGV. The CDR3 covers 14 residues. For the CDR3, the DNA is TGTGCCAGCAGCTTAGTGAACAGGGAACCCGAGCAGTACTTC. It translates to CASSLVNREPEQYF.

J is TRBJ2-3 and V is TRBV2; 8 bases agree with TRBD2. Germline CDR1 is SNHLY and CDR2 is FYNNEI. The CDR3 sequence is 18 residues long. Germline trimming cut 0 bases from V and 0 bases from J; bases unmatched to any gene: 8. CDR3 region: CASSEAWIAGISTDTQYF. The CDR3 DNA reads TGTGCCAGCAGTGAAGCATGGATAGCGGGAATTAGCACAGATACGCAGTATTTT.

J is TRBJ1-1 and V is TRBV7-6, with a possible D match to TRBD1 (5 bases). Trimming removed 3 bases at V and 2 bases at J, with 13 bases between. CDR1 and CDR2 (germline): SGHVS, FNYEAQ. The CDR3 runs 15 residues. CDR3 in amino acids: CASSFLAQGNTEAFF. Here the CDR3 DNA reads TGTGCCAGCAGCTTCCTGGCCCAGGGAAACACTGAAGCTTTCTTT. Looking up the rest from reference TRBV7-6 and TRBJ1-1 gives the full variable domain: GAGVSQSPRYKVTKRGQDVALRCDPISGHVSLYWYRQALGQGPEFLTYFNYEAQQDKSGLPNDRFSAERPEGSISTLTIQRTEQRDSAMYRCASSFLAQGNTEAFFGQGTRLTVV.

This clonotype was seen at least ten times. A read error may produce the germline difference seen at one junction end. The chain couples TRBV12-3 or TRBV12-4 to TRBJ1-2, with unresolved D. This CDR3 spans 14 amino acids. The CDR3 reads CASRLGTANYGYTF. The CDR3 DNA sequence: TGTGCCAGCAGGTTAGGTACAGCTAACTATGGCTACACCTTC.